These 8 T cell receptor beta chains were all obtained from the same sample, sequenced in a study of cytomegalovirus exposure and HLA in healthy donors. 13 Jbeta primers and 60 Vbeta primers were used for the PCR. Assay used: immunoSEQ multiplex PCR; TCRdb lists only in-frame clones, some missing. The sample consists of around 150,000 clones, approximately 80% of them appearing once. Sequenced: PBMCs. The receptors were gathered from a male donor in good health and CMV-seronegative.

The chain combines TRBV7-8 with TRBJ2-3; possible D gene TRBD1, 5 bases. V lost 7 bases to trimming and J lost 6 bases, with 11 bases between them. The CDR3 contains 12 residues. CDR1 is SGHVS, CDR2 FQNEAQ, per germline. The CDR3 here is CASNSGADTQYF. The CDR3, as DNA: TGTGCCAGCAACAGTGGGGCGGATACGCAGTATTTT.

V usage is TRBV9 and J usage is TRBJ1-4, with 10 bases identical to TRBD1. After removal of 3 bases from V and 0 bases from J, the junction contained 8 bases not matched to a gene. Per the germline V gene, CDR1 is SGDLS and CDR2 is YYNGEE. CDR3 size: 18 residues. The CDR3 nucleotides are TGTGCCAGCAGCGCCGACCCAGACAGGGGGCCAACTAATGAAAAACTGTTTTTT. As protein: CASSADPDRGPTNEKLFF. Based on the CDR3 plus reference TRBV9 and TRBJ1-4, the full variable domain is DSGVTQTPKHLITATGQRVTLRCSPRSGDLSVYWYQQSLDQGLQFLIQYYNGEERAKGNILERFSAQQFPDLHSELNLSSLELGDSALYFCASSADPDRGPTNEKLFFGSGTQLSVL.

This clone has just one count. The rearrangement joins TRBV7-9 to TRBJ1-4; the D gene is possibly TRBD1 (5 bases). Trimming pared 5 bases from V and 0 bases from J, leaving 16 bases between. CDR3 length: 17 residues. Germline CDR1 is SEHNR and CDR2 is FQNEAQ (reference sequence). The CDR3 sequence: CASSRDAGGATNEKLFF. The CDR3 DNA reads as TGTGCCAGCAGCCGGGACGCTGGAGGGGCAACTAATGAAAAACTGTTTTTT. Together with reference TRBV7-9 and TRBJ1-4, the CDR3 gives the full variable domain: DTGVSQNPRHKITKRGQNVTFRCDPISEHNRLYWYRQTLGQGPEFLTYFQNEAQLEKSRLLSDRFSAERPKGSFSTLEIQRTEQGDSAMYLCASSRDAGGATNEKLFFGSGTQLSVL.

This clone was seen a few times. The chain links TRBV10-3 to TRBJ2-7; tentative D call: TRBD2 (5 bases). The CDR3 length is 13 residues. The V gene lost 6 bases and the J gene lost 6 bases, with 15 bases spanning the gap. Germline-derived CDR1 and CDR2 are ENHRY and SYGVKD. CDR3 in DNA: TGTGCCATCAGGGGCCGCCTCGAGGGCGAGCAGTACTTC. It yields the protein CAIRGRLEGEQYF.

This rearrangement joins TRBV7-3 to TRBJ2-6, with D possibly matching TRBD2 (6 bases). Looked up from germline, CDR1 is SGHTA and CDR2 is FQGTGA. Trimming cost V 1 base and J 0 bases, with 10 bases left between them. The CDR3 is made up of 17 amino acids. CDR3 nucleotides: TGTGCCAGCAGCTTAAAGGGCGGGAACTCTGGGGCCAACGTCCTGACTTTC. Translating it yields CASSLKGGNSGANVLTF.

This sequence joins TRBV6-1 and TRBJ2-5, with D maybe TRBD2 (5 bases). The germline CDR1 and CDR2 sequences are MNHNS and SASEGT. The CDR3 totals 15 residues. Trimming took 7 bases from V and 10 from J, leaving 25 bases between them. The CDR3 is CASIITPGSPWVQYF. CDR3 in DNA: TGTGCCAGCATTATTACCCCGGGATCCCCATGGGTCCAGTACTTC.

The chain recombines TRBV5-5 with TRBJ1-2; 8 bases map to TRBD1. V was clipped by 3 bases and J by 5 bases; unmatched bases: 9. The CDR3 loop spans 15 amino acids. CDR1 and CDR2 from the germline V gene are SGHKS and YYEKEE (reference sequence). DNA for the CDR3: TGTGCCAGCAGCTACCAGGGGGCAACGAGGTATGGCTACACCTTC. This sequence encodes CASSYQGATRYGYTF.

The chain is built from TRBV28 and TRBJ2-7; the match to TRBD2 covers 11 bases. Germline loops: CDR1 MDHEN, CDR2 SYDVKM. V was pared by 6 bases and J by 4 bases, with 8 bases of the junction left unmatched. This CDR3 is 15 amino acids long. The CDR3 loop reads CASRNSGLADYEQYF. CDR3 DNA sequence: TGTGCCAGCAGAAATTCGGGACTAGCGGATTACGAGCAGTACTTC.